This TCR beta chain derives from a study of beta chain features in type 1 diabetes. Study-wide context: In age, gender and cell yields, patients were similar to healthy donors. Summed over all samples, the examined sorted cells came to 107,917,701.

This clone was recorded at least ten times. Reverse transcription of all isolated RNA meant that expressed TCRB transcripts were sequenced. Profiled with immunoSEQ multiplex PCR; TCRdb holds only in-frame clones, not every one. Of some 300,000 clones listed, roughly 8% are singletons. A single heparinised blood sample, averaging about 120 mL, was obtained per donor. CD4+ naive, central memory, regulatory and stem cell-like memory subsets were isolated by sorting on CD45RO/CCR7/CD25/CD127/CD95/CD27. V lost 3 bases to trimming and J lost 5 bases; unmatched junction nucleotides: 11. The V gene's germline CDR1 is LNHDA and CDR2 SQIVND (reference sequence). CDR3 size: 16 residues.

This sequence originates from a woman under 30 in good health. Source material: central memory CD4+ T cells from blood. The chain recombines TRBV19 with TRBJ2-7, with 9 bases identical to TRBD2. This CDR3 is CASSMWGSGSRNEQYF. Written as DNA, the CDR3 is TGTGCCAGTAGTATGTGGGGTAGCGGGAGTCGGAACGAGCAGTACTTC.